The 8 T cell receptor beta chains reported below all come from one sample, sequenced in a study of identical twins. TCRdb ran MiXCR on the 5' RACE reads and lists one entry per CDR3 protein. The data hold hundreds of thousands of distinct CDR3 sequences, with roughly 10% observed a single time. These same data were also listed under a study on yellow fever vaccine responses in identical twins.

Sequenced sample: CD8+ T cells sorted from blood. All receptors derive from a woman in her late teens or twenties in good health.

The CDR3 protein is CSAFSYNEQFF. As DNA, the CDR3 is TGCAGTGCTTTTTCCTACAATGAGCAGTTCTTC. The chain carries TRBV20-1 and TRBJ2-1, with D unclear. From germline, CDR1 is DFQATT and CDR2 SNEGSKA (reference sequence). There are 11 residues in the CDR3. The V end lost 5 bases, the J end lost 1 base, and 3 bases lay between the germline ends.

This clonotype appeared a few times. The gene calls are TRBV19 and TRBJ1-1, with a possible D match to TRBD1 (5 bases). The CDR3 is made up of 14 amino acids. Trimming left V 6 bases short and J 5 bases short, with 16 bases between. CDR1 and CDR2 (germline): LNHDA, SQIVND (reference sequence). CDR3 coding DNA: TGTGCCAGTAGCCCACAGGAACGGTATACTGAAGCTTTCTTT. It yields the protein CASSPQERYTEAFF. The variable domain in full, with the rest retrieved from reference TRBV19 and TRBJ1-1, is DGGITQSPKYLFRKEGQNVTLSCEQNLNHDAMYWYRQDPGQGLRLIYYSQIVNDFQKGDIAEGYSVSREKKESFPLTVTSAQKNPTAFYLCASSPQERYTEAFFGQGTRLTVV.

Of note for this clonotype: This may be a read error, as it is one base from a much larger clone. This sequence joins TRBV14 and TRBJ2-7, with 7 bases that match TRBD1. CDR1 and CDR2 (germline): SGHDN, FVKESK. V lost 1 base, J lost 4 bases, and 7 bases stayed unmatched. This CDR3 has 15 residues. The CDR3 is CASSQAPGQRYEQYF. DNA of the CDR3: TGTGCCAGCAGCCAAGCCCCGGGACAGAGATACGAGCAGTACTTC.

This chain links TRBV28 with TRBJ2-7, with a weak D call TRBD2 (6 bases). Per germline, CDR1 MDHEN and CDR2 SYDVKM. The length of the CDR3 is 13 residues. Between the trimmed V and J ends, which lost 2 bases and 3 bases, there was a span of 8 bases. CDR3 protein: CASSLGDFYEQYF. The CDR3 bases are TGTGCCAGCAGTTTAGGGGACTTCTACGAGCAGTACTTC. The whole variable domain, remainder taken from reference TRBV28 and TRBJ2-7, is DVKVTQSSRYLVKRTGEKVFLECVQDMDHENMFWYRQDPGLGLRLIYFSYDVKMKEKGDIPEGYSVSREKKERFSLILESASTNQTSMYLCASSLGDFYEQYFGPGTRLTVT.

The genes are TRBV6-1 and TRBJ1-5; TRBD1 agrees at 8 bases. Per germline, CDR1 MNHNS and CDR2 SASEGT. This CDR3 spans 15 amino acids. V gave up 6 bases and J gave up 2 bases; unmatched junction bases: 6. CDR3 sequence reads: CASRQGAKGNQPQHF. CDR3 in DNA: TGTGCCAGCAGGCAGGGGGCGAAGGGCAATCAGCCCCAGCATTTT.

This clonotype was observed a few times. The J gene is TRBJ2-1, the V gene TRBV20-1; 9 bases match TRBD2. Per germline, CDR1 DFQATT and CDR2 SNEGSKA (reference sequence). The CDR3 loop spans 14 amino acids. V was pared by 7 bases and J by 3 bases, with 7 bases of the junction left unmatched. CDR3 DNA sequence: TGCAGTGGAGCGGGAGGTGGGGACTACAATGAGCAGTTCTTC. It codes for CSGAGGGDYNEQFF.

The J gene is TRBJ1-1, the V gene TRBV6-6; D is undetermined. Germline CDR1 reads MNHNY; CDR2 reads SVGAGI (reference sequence). The V end was cut by 6 bases, the J end by 4 bases, with 12 bases between. The CDR3 is 13 residues long. The CDR3 sequence is CASSQGGITEAFF. CDR3 DNA: TGTGCCAGCAGCCAAGGAGGAATCACTGAAGCTTTCTTT.

This clonotype was observed many times. The V and J genes are TRBV28 and TRBJ2-7; tentatively, D is TRBD1 (6 bases). Germline assignment: CDR1 MDHEN and CDR2 SYDVKM. This CDR3 comprises 14 residues. The ends were cut back, 6 bases at V and 0 bases at J, with 12 bases in the middle. CDR3 residues: CASSRGQSSYEQYF. The CDR3, as DNA: TGTGCCAGCAGCAGGGGCCAGAGCTCCTACGAGCAGTACTTC.